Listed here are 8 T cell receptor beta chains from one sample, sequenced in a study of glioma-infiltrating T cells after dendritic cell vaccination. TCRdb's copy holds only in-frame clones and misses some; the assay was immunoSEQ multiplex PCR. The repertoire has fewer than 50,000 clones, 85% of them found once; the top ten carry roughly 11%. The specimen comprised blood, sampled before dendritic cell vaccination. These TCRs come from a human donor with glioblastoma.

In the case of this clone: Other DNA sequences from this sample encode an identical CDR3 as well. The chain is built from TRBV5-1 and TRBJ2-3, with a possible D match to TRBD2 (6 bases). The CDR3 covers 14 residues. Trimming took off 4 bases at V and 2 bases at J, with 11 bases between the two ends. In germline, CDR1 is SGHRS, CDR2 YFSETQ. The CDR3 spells CASSLAGSTDTQYF. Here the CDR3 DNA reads TGCGCCAGCAGCCTGGCGGGGTCCACAGATACGCAGTATTTT.

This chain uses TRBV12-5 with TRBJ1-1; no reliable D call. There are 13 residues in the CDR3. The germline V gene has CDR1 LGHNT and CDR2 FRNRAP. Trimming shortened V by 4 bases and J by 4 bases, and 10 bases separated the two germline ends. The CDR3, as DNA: TGTGCTAGTGGTTCTCCGCGGGGCACTGAAGCTTTCTTT. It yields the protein CASGSPRGTEAFF.

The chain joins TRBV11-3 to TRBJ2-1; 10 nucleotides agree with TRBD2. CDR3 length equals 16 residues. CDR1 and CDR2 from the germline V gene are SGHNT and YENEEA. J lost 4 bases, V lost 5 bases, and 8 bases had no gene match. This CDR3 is CASSVSGGDRYNEQFF. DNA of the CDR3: TGTGCCAGCAGCGTGAGCGGGGGGGATAGGTACAATGAGCAGTTCTTC.

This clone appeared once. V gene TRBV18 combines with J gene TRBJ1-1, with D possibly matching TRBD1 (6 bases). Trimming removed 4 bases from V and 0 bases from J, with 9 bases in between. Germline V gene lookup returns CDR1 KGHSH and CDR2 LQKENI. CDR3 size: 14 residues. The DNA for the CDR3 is TGTGCCAGCTCACTTGACAGGATGAACACTGAAGCTTTCTTT. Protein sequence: CASSLDRMNTEAFF.

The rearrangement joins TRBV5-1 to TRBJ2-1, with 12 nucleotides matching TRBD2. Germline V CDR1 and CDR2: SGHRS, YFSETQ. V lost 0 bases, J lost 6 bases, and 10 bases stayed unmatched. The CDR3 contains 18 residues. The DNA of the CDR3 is TGCGCCAGCAGCTTGGAGGGGGGAAGACTAGCGGGAGTCAATGAGCAGTTCTTC. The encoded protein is CASSLEGGRLAGVNEQFF.

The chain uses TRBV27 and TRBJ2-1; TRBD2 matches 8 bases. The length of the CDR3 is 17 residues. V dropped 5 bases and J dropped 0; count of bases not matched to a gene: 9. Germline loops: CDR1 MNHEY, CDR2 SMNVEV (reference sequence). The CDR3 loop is CASSPKTSASSYNEQFF. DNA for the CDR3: TGTGCCAGCAGTCCAAAGACTAGCGCTAGCTCCTACAATGAGCAGTTCTTC.

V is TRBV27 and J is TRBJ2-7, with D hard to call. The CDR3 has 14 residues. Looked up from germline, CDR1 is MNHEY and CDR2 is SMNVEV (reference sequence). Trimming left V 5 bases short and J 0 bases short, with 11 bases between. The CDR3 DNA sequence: TGTGCCAGCAGTCCCCTCCTTAGCTCCTACGAGCAGTACTTC. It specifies CASSPLLSSYEQYF.

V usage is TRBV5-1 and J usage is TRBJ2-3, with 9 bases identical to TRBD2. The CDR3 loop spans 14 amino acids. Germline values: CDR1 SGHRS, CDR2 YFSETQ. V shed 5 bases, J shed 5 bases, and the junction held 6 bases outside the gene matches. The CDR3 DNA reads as TGCGCCAGCAGGATAGCGGGGGTCCGAGATACGCAGTATTTT. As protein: CASRIAGVRDTQYF.